This TCR beta chain was documented in a study of CD8 T cells in ankylosing spondylitis. General study points: Clones tied to disease were said to be significantly enriched in matched ankylosing spondylitis synovial fluid.

Per the germline V gene, CDR1 is SGHNT and CDR2 is YENEEA. The CDR3 is 17 amino acids. V shed 4 bases and J 2 bases; nucleotides not matched to a gene: 13. This clonotype was recorded many times. Its antigen is still unknown. Via MiXCR, TCRdb re-called the 5' RACE reads, giving one row per CDR3 protein. This table holds under 200,000 distinct CDR3 sequences, 13% found once. This sequence joins TRBV11-3 and TRBJ1-1, with TRBD1 matching 7 bases. The TCR originated in a female donor with ankylosing spondylitis or in good health (not recorded which). The sequenced material came from blood, either unsorted or a sorted T cell fraction (not recorded which). The DNA of the CDR3 is TGTGCCAGCAGCTGGCCCCGAGAGGGGACAGCCAACACTGAAGCTTTCTTT. Translating gives CASSWPREGTANTEAFF.